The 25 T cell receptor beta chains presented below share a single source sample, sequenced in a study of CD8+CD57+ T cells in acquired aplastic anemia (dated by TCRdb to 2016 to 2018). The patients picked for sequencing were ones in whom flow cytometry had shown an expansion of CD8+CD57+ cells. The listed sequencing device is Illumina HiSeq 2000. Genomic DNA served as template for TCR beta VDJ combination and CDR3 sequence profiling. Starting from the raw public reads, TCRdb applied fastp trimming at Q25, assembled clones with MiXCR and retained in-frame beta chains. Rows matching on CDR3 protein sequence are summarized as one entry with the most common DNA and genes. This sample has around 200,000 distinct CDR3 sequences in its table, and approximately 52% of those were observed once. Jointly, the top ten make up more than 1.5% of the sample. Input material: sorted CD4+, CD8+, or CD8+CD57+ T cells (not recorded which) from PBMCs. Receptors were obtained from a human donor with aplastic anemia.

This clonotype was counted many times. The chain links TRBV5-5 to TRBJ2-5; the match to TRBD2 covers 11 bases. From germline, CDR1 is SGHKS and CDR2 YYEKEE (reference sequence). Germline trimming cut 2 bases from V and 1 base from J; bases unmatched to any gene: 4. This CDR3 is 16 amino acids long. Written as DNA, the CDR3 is TGTGCCAGCAGCTTCGGACTAGCGGGTACCCAAGAGACCCAGTACTTC. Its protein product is CASSFGLAGTQETQYF.

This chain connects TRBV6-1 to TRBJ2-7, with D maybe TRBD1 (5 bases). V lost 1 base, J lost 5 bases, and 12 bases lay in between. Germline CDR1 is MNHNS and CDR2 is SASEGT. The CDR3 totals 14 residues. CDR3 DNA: TGTGCCAGCAGTGAAGTCGGTGGGGCAGACGAGCAGTACTTC. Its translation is CASSEVGGADEQYF.

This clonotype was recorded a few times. In DNA, the CDR3 is TGTGCCACCAGTGACTCCCTCATAGCGGGAACCCTCAATGAGCAGTTCTTC. Protein sequence: CATSDSLIAGTLNEQFF. The chain employs TRBV24-1 and TRBJ2-1, with TRBD2 matching over 8 bases. The trim removed 4 bases at V and 6 bases at J, leaving 13 bases unmatched. CDR3 length: 17 residues. The germline V gene has CDR1 KGHDR and CDR2 SFDVKD.

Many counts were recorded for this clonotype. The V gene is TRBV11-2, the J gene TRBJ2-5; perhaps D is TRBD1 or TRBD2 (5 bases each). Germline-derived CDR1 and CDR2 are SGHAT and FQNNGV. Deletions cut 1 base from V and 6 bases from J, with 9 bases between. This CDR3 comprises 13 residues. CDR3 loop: CASSLGGFKTQYF. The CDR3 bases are TGTGCCAGCAGCTTAGGGGGGTTTAAGACCCAGTACTTC.

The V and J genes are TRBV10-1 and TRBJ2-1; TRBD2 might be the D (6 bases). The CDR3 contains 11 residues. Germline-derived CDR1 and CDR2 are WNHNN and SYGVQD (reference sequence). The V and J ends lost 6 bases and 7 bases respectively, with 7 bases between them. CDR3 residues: CASRSGNEQFF. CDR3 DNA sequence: TGCGCCAGCAGAAGCGGGAATGAGCAGTTCTTC.

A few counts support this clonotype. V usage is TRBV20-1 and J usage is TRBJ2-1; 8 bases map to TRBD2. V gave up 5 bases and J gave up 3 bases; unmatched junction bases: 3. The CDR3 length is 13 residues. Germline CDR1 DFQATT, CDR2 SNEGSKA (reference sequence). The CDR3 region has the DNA TGCAGTGCTTCAGCGGGAGACTACAATGAGCAGTTCTTC. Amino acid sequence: CSASAGDYNEQFF.

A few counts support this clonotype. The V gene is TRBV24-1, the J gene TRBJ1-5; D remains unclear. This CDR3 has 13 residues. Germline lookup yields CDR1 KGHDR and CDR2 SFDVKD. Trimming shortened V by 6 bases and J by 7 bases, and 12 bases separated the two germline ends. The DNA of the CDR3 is TGTGCCACCAGTAGAGGGTACGGCCAGCCCCAGCATTTT. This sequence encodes CATSRGYGQPQHF.

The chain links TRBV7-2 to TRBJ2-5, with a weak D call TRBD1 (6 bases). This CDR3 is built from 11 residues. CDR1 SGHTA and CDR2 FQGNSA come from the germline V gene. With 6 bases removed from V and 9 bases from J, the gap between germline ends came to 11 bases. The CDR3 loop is CASRRKGAQYF. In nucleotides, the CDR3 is TGTGCCAGCAGACGTAAGGGGGCCCAGTACTTC. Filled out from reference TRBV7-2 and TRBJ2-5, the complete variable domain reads GAGVSQSPSNKVTEKGKDVELRCDPISGHTALYWYRQSLGQGLEFLIYFQGNSAPDKSGLPSDRFSAERTGGSVSTLTIQRTQQEDSAVYLCASRRKGAQYFGPGTRLLVL.

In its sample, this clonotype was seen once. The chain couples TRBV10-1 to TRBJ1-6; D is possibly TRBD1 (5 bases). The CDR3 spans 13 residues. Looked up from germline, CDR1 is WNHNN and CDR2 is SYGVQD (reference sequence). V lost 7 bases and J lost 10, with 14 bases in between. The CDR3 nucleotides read TGCGCCAGCACAGTAGGGGAAGGATCACCCCTCCACTTT. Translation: CASTVGEGSPLHF.

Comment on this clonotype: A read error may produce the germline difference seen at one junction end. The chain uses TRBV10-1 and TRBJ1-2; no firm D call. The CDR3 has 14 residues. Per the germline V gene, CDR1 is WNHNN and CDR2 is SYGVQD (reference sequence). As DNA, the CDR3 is TGTGCCAGCAGCCAAGAGGTCCGGACCTATGGCTACACCTTC. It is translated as CASSQEVRTYGYTF.

The CDR3 spells CATSEGGQGNEKLFF. CDR3 coding DNA: TGTGCCACCAGTGAGGGAGGACAAGGGAATGAAAAACTGTTTTTT. The chain employs TRBV24-1 and TRBJ1-4; TRBD1 might be the D (5 bases). This CDR3 contains 15 residues. CDR1 and CDR2 from the germline V gene are KGHDR and SFDVKD. The V end lost 4 bases, the J end lost 5 bases, and 13 bases lay between the germline ends.

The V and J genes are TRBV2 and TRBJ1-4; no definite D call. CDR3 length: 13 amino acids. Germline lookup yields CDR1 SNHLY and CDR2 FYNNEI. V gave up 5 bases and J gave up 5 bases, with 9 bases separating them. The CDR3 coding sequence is TGTGCCAGCAGTCCCTACCCCAATGAAAAACTGTTTTTT. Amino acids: CASSPYPNEKLFF.

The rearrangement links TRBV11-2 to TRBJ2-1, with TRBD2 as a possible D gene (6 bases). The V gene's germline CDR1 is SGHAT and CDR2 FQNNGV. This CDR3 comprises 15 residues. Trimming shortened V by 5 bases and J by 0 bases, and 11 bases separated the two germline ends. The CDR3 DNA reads TGTGCCAGCAGCAACCGGGACTCCTCCTACAATGAGCAGTTCTTC. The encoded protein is CASSNRDSSYNEQFF.

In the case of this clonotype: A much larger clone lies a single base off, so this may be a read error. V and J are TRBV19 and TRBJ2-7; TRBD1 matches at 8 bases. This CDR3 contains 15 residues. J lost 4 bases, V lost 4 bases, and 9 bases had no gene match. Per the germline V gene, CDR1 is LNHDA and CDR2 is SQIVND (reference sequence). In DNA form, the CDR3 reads TGTGCCAGTAGTACTCCGGCAGGGGGCTTGTACGAGCAGTACTTC. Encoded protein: CASSTPAGGLYEQYF.

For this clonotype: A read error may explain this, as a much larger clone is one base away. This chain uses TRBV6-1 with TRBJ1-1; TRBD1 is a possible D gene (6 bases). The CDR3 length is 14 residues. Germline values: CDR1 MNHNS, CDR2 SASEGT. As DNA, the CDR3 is TGTGCCAGCCGACTAGGGGGACGCGGCACTGAAGCTCTCTTT. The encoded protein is CASRLGGRGTEALF.

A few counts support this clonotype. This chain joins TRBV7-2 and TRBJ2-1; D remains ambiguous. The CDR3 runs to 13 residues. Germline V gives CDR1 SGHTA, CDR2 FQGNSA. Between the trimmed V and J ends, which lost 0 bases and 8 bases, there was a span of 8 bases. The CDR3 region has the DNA TGTGCCAGCAGCTTAGCGGGTAGAGATGAGCAGTTCTTC. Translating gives CASSLAGRDEQFF.

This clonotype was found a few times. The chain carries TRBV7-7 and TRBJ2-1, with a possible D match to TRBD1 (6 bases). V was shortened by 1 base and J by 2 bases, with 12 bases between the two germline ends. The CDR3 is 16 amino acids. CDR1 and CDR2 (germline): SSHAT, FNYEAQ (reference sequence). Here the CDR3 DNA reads TGTGCCAGCAGCTTAGGTTCGACAGGCGCCTACAATGAGCAGTTCTTC. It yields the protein CASSLGSTGAYNEQFF.

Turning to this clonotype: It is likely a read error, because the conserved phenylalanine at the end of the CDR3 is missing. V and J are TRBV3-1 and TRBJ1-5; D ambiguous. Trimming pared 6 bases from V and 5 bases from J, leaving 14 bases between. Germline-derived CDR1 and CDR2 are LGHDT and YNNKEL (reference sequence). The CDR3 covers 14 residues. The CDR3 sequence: CASSPGRAHQPQHL. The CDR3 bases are TGTGCCAGCAGTCCTGGACGGGCCCATCAGCCCCAGCATCTT.

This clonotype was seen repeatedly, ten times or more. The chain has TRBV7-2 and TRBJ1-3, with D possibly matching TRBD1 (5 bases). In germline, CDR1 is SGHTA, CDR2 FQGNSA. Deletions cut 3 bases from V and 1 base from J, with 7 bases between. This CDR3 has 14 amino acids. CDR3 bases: TGTGCCAGCAGCTTGGGGGAGTCTGGAAACACCATATATTTT. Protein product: CASSLGESGNTIYF.

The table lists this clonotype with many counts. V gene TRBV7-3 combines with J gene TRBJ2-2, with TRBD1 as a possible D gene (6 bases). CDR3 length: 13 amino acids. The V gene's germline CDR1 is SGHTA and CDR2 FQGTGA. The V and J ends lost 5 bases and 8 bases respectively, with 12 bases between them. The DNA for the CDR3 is TGTGCCAGCAGCCCCTCAGGGGTGGGGGAGCTGTTTTTT. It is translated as CASSPSGVGELFF.

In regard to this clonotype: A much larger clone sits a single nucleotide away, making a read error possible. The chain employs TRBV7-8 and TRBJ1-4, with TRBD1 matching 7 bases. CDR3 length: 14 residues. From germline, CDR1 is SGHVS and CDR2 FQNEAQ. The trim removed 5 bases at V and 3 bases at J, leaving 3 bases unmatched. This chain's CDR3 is CASSAGTANEKLFF. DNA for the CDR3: TGTGCCAGCAGCGCCGGGACAGCTAATGAAAAACTGTTTTTT.

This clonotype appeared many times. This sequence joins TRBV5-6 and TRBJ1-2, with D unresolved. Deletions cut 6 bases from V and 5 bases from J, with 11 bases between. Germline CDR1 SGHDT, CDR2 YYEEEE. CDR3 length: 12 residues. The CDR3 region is CASNTVDYGYTF. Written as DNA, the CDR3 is TGTGCCAGCAACACAGTGGATTATGGCTACACCTTC.

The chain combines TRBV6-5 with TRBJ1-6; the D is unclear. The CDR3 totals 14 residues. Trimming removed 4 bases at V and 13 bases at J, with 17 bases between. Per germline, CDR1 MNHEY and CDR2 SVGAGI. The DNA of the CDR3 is TGTGCCAGCAGTTTCGACACGAGCGGAGCTCCCCTCCACTTT. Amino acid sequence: CASSFDTSGAPLHF.

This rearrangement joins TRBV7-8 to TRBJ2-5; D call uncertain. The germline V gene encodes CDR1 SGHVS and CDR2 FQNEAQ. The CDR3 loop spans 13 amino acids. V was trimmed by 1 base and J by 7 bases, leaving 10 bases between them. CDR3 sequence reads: CASSLVNRRTQYF. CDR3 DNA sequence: TGTGCCAGCAGCTTAGTAAACCGGCGGACCCAGTACTTC.

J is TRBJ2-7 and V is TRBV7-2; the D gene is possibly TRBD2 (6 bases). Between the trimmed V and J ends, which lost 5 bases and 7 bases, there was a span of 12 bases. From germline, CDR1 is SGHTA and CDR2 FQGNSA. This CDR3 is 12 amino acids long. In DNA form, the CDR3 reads TGTGCCAGCAGCCGCCGGGAGTTGGAGCAGTACTTC. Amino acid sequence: CASSRRELEQYF. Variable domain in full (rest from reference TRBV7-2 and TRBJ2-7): GAGVSQSPSNKVTEKGKDVELRCDPISGHTALYWYRQSLGQGLEFLIYFQGNSAPDKSGLPSDRFSAERTGGSVSTLTIQRTQQEDSAVYLCASSRRELEQYFGPGTRLTVT.